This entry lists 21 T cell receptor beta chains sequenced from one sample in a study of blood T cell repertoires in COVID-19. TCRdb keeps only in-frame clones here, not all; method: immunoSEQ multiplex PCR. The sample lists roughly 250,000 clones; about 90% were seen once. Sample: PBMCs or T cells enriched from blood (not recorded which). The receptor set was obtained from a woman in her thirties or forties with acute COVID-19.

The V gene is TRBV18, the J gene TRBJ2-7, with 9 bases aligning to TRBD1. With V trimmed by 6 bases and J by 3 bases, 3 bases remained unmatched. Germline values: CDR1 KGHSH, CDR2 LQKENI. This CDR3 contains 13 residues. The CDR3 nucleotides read TGTGCCAGCTCGGGACAGGGCCTCTACGAGCAGTACTTC. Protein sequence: CASSGQGLYEQYF.

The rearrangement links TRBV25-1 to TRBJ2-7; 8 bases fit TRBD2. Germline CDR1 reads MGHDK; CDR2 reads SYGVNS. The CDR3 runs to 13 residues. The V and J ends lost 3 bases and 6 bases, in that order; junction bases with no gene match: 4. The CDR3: CASSESGGTEQYF. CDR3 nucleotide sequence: TGTGCCAGCAGTGAGAGCGGGGGTACCGAGCAGTACTTC.

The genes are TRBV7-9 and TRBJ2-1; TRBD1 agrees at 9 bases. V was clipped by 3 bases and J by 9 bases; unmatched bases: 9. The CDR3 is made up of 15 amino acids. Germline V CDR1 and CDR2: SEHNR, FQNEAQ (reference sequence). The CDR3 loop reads CASSFRDRVICEQFF. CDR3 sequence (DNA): TGTGCCAGCAGCTTCCGGGACAGGGTTATCTGTGAGCAGTTCTTC. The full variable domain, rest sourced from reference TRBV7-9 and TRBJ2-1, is DTGVSQNPRHKITKRGQNVTFRCDPISEHNRLYWYRQTLGQGPEFLTYFQNEAQLEKSRLLSDRFSAERPKGSFSTLEIQRTEQGDSAMYLCASSFRDRVICEQFFGPGTRLTVL.

The CDR3: CAINTDRGTEAFF. CDR3 in DNA: TGTGCCATCAACACGGACAGGGGCACTGAAGCTTTCTTT. J is TRBJ1-1 and V is TRBV10-3; 9 bases fit TRBD1. V lost 7 bases and J lost 4; bases outside the gene matches: 4. CDR1 and CDR2 from the germline V gene are ENHRY and SYGVKD. The CDR3 is made up of 13 amino acids.

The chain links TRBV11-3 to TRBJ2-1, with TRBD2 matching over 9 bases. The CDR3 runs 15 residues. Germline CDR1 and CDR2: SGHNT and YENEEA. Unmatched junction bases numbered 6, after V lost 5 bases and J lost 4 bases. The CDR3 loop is CASSPVAGAYNEQFF. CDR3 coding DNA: TGTGCCAGCAGCCCCGTAGCGGGAGCTTACAATGAGCAGTTCTTC. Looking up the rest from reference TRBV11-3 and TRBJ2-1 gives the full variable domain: EAGVVQSPRYKIIEKKQPVAFWCNPISGHNTLYWYLQNLGQGPELLIRYENEEAVDDSQLPKDRFSAERLKGVDSTLKIQPAELGDSAVYLCASSPVAGAYNEQFFGPGTRLTVL.

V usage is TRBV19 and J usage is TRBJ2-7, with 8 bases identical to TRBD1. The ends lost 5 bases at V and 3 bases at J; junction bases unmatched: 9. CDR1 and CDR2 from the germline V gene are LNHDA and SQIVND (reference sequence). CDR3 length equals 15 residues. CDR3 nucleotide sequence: TGTGCCAGTAGTGTCGGCAGGGGGCTAGACTACGAGCAGTACTTC. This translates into CASSVGRGLDYEQYF. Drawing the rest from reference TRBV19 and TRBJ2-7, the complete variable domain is DGGITQSPKYLFRKEGQNVTLSCEQNLNHDAMYWYRQDPGQGLRLIYYSQIVNDFQKGDIAEGYSVSREKKESFPLTVTSAQKNPTAFYLCASSVGRGLDYEQYFGPGTRLTVT.

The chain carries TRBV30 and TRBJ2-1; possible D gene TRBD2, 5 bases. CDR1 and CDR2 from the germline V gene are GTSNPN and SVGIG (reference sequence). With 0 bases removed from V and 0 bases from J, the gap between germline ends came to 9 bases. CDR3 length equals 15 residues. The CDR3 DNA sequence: TGTGCCTGGAGTGTACTAGTGAGCTCCTACAATGAGCAGTTCTTC. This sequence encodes CAWSVLVSSYNEQFF.

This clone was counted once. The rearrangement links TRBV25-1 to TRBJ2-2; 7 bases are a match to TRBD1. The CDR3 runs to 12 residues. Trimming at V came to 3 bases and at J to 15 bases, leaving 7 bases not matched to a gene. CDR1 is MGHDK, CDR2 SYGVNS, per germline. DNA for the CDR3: TGTGCCAGCAGTGATGTTCAGGGGGTGGTGTTTTTT. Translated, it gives CASSDVQGVVFF.

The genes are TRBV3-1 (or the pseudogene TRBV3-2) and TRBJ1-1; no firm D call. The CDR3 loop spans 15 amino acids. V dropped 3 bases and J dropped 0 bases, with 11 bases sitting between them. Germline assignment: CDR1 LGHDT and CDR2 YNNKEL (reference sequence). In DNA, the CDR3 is TGTGCCAGCAGCCATCTCCGGGAGCTGAACACTGAAGCTTTCTTT. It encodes CASSHLRELNTEAFF.

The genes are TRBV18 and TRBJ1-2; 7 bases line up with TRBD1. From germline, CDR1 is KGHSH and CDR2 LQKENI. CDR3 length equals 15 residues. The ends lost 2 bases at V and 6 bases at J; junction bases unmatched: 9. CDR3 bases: TGTGCCAGCTCACCAAGACAGGGAGAAAGCGATGGCTACACCTTC. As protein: CASSPRQGESDGYTF.

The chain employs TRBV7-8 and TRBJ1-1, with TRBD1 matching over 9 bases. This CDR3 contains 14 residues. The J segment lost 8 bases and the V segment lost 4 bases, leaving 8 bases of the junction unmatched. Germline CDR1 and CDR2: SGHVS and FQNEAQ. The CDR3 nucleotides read TGTGCCAGCAGCTACGGACAGGGGTCGATAGAAGCTTTCTTT. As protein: CASSYGQGSIEAFF.

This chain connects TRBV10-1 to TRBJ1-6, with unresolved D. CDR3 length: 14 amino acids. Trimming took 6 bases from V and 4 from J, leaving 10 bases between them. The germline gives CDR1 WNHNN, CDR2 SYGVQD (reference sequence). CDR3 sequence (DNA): TGCGCCAGCAGCTTGGGGAGGTATAATTCACCCCTCCACTTT. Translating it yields CASSLGRYNSPLHF.

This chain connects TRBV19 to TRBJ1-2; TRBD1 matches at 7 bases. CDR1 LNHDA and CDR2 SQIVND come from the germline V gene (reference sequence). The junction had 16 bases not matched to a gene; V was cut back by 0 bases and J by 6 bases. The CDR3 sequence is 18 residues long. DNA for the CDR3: TGTGCCAGTAGTATAGATCGGGGAGACAGGGTGGTGCGAAATGGCTACACCTTC. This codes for CASSIDRGDRVVRNGYTF. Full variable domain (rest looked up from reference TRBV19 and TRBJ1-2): DGGITQSPKYLFRKEGQNVTLSCEQNLNHDAMYWYRQDPGQGLRLIYYSQIVNDFQKGDIAEGYSVSREKKESFPLTVTSAQKNPTAFYLCASSIDRGDRVVRNGYTFGSGTRLTVV.

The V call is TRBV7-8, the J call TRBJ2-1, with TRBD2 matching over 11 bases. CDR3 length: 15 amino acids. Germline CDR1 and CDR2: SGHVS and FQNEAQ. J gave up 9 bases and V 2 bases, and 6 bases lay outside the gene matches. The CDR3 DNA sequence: TGTGCCAGCAGCTTATTAGCGGGAGGGCCGGGTGAGCAGTTCTTC. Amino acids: CASSLLAGGPGEQFF.

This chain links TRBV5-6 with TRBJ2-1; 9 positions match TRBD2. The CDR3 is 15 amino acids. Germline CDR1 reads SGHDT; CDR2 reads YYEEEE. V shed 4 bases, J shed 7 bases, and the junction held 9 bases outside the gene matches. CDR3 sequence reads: CASSIGSGSANEQFF. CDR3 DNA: TGTGCCAGCAGCATAGGTAGCGGGAGCGCGAATGAGCAGTTCTTC.

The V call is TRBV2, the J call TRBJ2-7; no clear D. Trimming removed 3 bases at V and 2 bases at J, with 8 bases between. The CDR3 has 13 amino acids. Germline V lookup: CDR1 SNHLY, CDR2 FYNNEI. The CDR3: CASSEVDPYEQYF. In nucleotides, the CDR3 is TGTGCCAGCAGTGAGGTAGATCCCTACGAGCAGTACTTC.

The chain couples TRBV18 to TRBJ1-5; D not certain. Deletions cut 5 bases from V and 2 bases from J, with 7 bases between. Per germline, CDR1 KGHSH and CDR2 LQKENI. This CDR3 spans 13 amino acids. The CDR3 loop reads CASSKQGNQPQHF. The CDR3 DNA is TGTGCCAGCTCAAAGCAGGGCAATCAGCCCCAGCATTTT. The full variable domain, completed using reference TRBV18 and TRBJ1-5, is NAGVMQNPRHLVRRRGQEARLRCSPMKGHSHVYWYRQLPEEGLKFMVYLQKENIIDESGMPKERFSAEFPKEGPSILRIQQVVRGDSAAYFCASSKQGNQPQHFGDGTRLSIL.

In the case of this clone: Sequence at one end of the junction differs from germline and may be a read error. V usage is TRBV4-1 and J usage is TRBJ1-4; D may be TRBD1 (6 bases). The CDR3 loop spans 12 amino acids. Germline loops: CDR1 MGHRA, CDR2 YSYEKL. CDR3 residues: CASSQDPRDIVF. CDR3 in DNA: TGCGCCAGCAGCCAAGATCCCCGGGACATCGTTTTT.

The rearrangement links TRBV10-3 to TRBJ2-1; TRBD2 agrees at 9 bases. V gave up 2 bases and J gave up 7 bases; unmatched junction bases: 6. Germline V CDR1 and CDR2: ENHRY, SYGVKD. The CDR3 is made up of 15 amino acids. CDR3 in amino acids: CAISERVAGDNEQFF. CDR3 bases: TGTGCCATCAGTGAGCGGGTAGCGGGAGATAATGAGCAGTTCTTC.

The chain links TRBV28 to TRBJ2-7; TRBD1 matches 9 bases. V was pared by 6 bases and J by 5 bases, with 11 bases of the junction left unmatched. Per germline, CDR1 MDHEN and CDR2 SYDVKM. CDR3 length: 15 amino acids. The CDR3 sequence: CASRLQQGAYNEQYF. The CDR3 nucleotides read TGTGCCAGCAGGCTACAACAGGGGGCTTATAACGAGCAGTACTTC.

The CDR3 region is CASSYSTDYEQYF. CDR3 nucleotides: TGTGCCAGCAGTTACTCAACAGACTACGAGCAGTACTTC. The chain is built from TRBV6-6 and TRBJ2-7; D not resolved. This CDR3 contains 13 residues. Per germline, CDR1 MNHNY and CDR2 SVGAGI (reference sequence). V lost 0 bases to trimming and J lost 3 bases, with 6 bases between them.